This T cell receptor (beta chain) originates from a study of T cell repertoires in cytomegalovirus infection. Looking at the study overall: Indications came from public TCR beta signatures; they pointed to CMV infection and to a matching HLA type.

Study-level findings and limits: The response measured ex vivo was dominated by TCR beta clonotypes (HLA-C-restricted and CMV-specific). Summed frequency of public TCR beta families distinguished CMV carriers with the relevant HLA.

Each CDR3 protein is one row after TCRdb ran MiXCR on the reads. Of some 180,000 distinct CDR3 sequences in the sample, about a sixth were seen once. Germline V CDR1 and CDR2: SGHTA, FQGNSA. The CDR3 length is 14 residues. Trimming took 4 bases from V and 5 from J, leaving 14 bases between them. In this sample, this clonotype turned up a few times. Its target is not known. The clonotype comes from a human donor in good health (CMV status not recorded). Some clones in this sample may be carry-over from other donors' samples. Sequencing used CD8+ T cells from PBMCs. This sequence joins TRBV7-2 and TRBJ2-5, with D uncertain. The CDR3 protein is CASSSQILGETQYF. DNA for the CDR3: TGTGCCAGCAGCTCCCAAATCCTGGGGGAGACCCAGTACTTC. Using reference TRBV7-2 and TRBJ2-5 for the parts outside the CDR3, the full variable domain is GAGVSQSPSNKVTEKGKDVELRCDPISGHTALYWYRQSLGQGLEFLIYFQGNSAPDKSGLPSDRFSAERTGGSVSTLTIQRTQQEDSAVYLCASSSQILGETQYFGPGTRLLVL.